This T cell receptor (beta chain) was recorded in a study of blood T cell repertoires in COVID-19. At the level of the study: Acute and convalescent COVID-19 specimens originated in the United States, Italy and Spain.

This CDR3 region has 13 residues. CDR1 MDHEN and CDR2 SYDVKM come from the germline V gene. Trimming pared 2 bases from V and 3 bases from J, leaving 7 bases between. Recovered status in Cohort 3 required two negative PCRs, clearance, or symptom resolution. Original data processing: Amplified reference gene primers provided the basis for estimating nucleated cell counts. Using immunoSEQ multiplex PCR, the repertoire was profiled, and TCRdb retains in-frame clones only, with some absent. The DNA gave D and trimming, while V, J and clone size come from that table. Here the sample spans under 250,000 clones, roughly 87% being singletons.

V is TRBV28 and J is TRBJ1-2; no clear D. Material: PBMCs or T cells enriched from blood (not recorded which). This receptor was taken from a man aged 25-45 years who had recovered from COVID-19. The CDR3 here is CASSLRVDYGYTF. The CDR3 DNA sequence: TGTGCCAGCAGTTTACGGGTGGACTATGGCTACACCTTC.